This TCR beta chain was identified in a study of technical replicates of blood from a few donors. The CDR3 is 19 residues long. V lost 6 bases and J lost 0; bases outside the gene matches: 9. CDR1 MDHEN and CDR2 SYDVKM come from the germline V gene. The assay was immunoSEQ multiplex PCR, and TCRdb's table has in-frame clones only and misses some. This sample has 85,000 to 100,000 clones, with approximately 95% found just once. The TCR comes from a human donor in good health. The chain links TRBV28 to TRBJ2-1, with TRBD2 identical over 15 bases. The sequenced sample consisted of T cells isolated from PBMCs. The CDR3: CASRITGTSGRFSYNEQFF. The CDR3 coding sequence is TGTGCCAGCAGGATTACCGGGACTAGCGGGAGGTTCTCCTACAATGAGCAGTTCTTC.